Listed below are T cell receptor beta chains from one sample, sequenced in a study of CD8 T cells in ankylosing spondylitis. A single record per CDR3 protein comes from TCRdb applying MiXCR to the 5' RACE reads. The sample consists of about 240,000 distinct CDR3 sequences, about 10% of them appearing once. Sequenced sample: blood, either unsorted or a sorted T cell fraction (not recorded which). These TCRs come from a male donor with ankylosing spondylitis or in good health (not recorded which). The CDR3 runs from the conserved cysteine through the conserved F or W. A D gene is named only where the DNA matches it firmly. Size is omitted from some rows. Given values are once, few, many or a class for expanded clones.

abundance,j_gene,v_gene,d_gene,CDR3nt,CDR3aa
many,TRBJ2-1,TRBV29-1,TRBD1,TGCAGCGTTCGCCTCATTGTGGGACAGGGGCAGTTCTTC,CSVRLIVGQGQFF
few,TRBJ2-3,TRBV20-1,TRBD2,TGCAGTGCCACTGGACTAGCGGGGGGGCAAGATACGCAGTATTTT,CSATGLAGGQDTQYF
.,TRBJ1-3,TRBV5-6,.,TGTGCCAGCAGCTCGGGGCTGCGCGAACGCTCTGGAAACACCATATATTTT,CASSSGLRERSGNTIYF
many,TRBJ2-4,TRBV18,.,TGTGCCAGCTCGTTGGACGGAGTTAAAAACATTCAGTACTTC,CASSLDGVKNIQYF
.,TRBJ2-5,TRBV5-1,.,TGCGCCAGCAGCTTGGATGTGGGGGTGCGAGAGACCCAGTACTTC,CASSLDVGVRETQYF
few,TRBJ2-1,TRBV11-2,.,TGTGCCAGCAGCTTAACCGCGAGTGCGACGGGAGTCACCTACAATGAGCAGTTCTTC,CASSLTASATGVTYNEQFF
many,TRBJ2-7,TRBV20-1,TRBD1,TGCAGTGCTATTCGGGACAGCTACGAGCAGTACTTC,CSAIRDSYEQYF
many,TRBJ2-1,TRBV14,.,TGTGCCAGCAGCCAAGGCGCGAGCTCCTACAATGAGCAGTTCTTC,CASSQGASSYNEQFF
few,TRBJ1-1,TRBV6-1,TRBD1,TGTGCCAGCAGTGACTACAGGGGAACTGAAGCTTTCTTT,CASSDYRGTEAFF
many,TRBJ2-3,TRBV12-3/TRBV12-4,.,TGTGCCAGCAGTTCGTACATCGATACGCAGTATTTT,CASSSYIDTQYF
few,TRBJ2-2,TRBV30,.,TGTGCCTGGTTCCTAATCCCTGGCGGTTCAGCCGGGGAGCTGTTTTTT,CAWFLIPGGSAGELFF
many,TRBJ2-5,TRBV12-3/TRBV12-4,TRBD1,TGTGCCAGCAGTTTATTGGGGACAGGGGGCGGAGAGACCCAGTACTTC,CASSLLGTGGGETQYF
many,TRBJ1-2,TRBV10-3,.,TGTGCCATCAGCGAGCCAGGGGTAGATGGCTACACCTTC,CAISEPGVDGYTF
many,TRBJ2-5,TRBV20-1,.,TGCAGTGCCCCCCTAGGTGGGGAAGAGACCCAGTACTTC,CSAPLGGEETQYF
many,TRBJ2-1,TRBV12-3/TRBV12-4,.,TGTGCCAGCAGTTTAGCAGGGGCGGGCAATTATGAGCAGTTCTTC,CASSLAGAGNYEQFF
many,TRBJ2-3,TRBV5-1,.,TGCGCCAGCAGCTTGATCAGTGCAGATACGCAGTATTTT,CASSLISADTQYF
many,TRBJ2-2,TRBV14,.,TGTGCCAGCAGTCGATTGAAGGGAATCGTGACCGGGGAGCTGTTTTTT,CASSRLKGIVTGELFF
many,TRBJ1-2,TRBV20-1,.,TGCAGTGCTAGTGGGGGCGGGAGTCTTAACTATGGCTACACCTTC,CSASGGGSLNYGYTF
many,TRBJ2-2,TRBV7-2,.,TGTGCCAGCAGCGACGGCGGGGAGCTGTTTTTT,CASSDGGELFF
.,TRBJ1-2,TRBV30,.,TGTGCCTGGAGTGTACAGGTCGCTAACTATGGCTACACCTTC,CAWSVQVANYGYTF
many,TRBJ2-4,TRBV14,TRBD2,TGTGCCAGCAGCCCCGGACTAGGGAGGAACATTCAGTACTTC,CASSPGLGRNIQYF
few,TRBJ2-3,TRBV12-3/TRBV12-4,.,TGTGCCAGCAGTTTAGGTCCAGGTCGGAGCACAGATACGCAGTATTTT,CASSLGPGRSTDTQYF
many,TRBJ2-7,TRBV10-3,TRBD1,TGTGCCATCAGTGATGGGACAGGGCCCTACGAGCAGTACTTC,CAISDGTGPYEQYF
many,TRBJ2-7,TRBV19,.,TGTGCCAGTAGTATAGATCATGCCACGTCGATCTACGAGCAGTACTTC,CASSIDHATSIYEQYF
many,TRBJ2-7,TRBV20-1,TRBD2,TGCAGTGCCGGGGGGGCCTACGAGCAGTACTTC,CSAGGAYEQYF
many,TRBJ1-2,TRBV2,TRBD1,TGTGCCAGCACTACCGGGACAGGTGGCTACACCTTC,CASTTGTGGYTF
.,TRBJ2-5,TRBV18,TRBD2,TGTGCCAGCTCACCGCGGACTAGCGGTTCGTACCAAGAGACCCAGTACTTC,CASSPRTSGSYQETQYF
many,TRBJ1-4,TRBV19,.,TGTGCCAGTAGTACACAGGTCGGGGAAAAACTGTTTTTT,CASSTQVGEKLFF
many,TRBJ2-2,TRBV19,TRBD1,TGTGCCAGCAGAAAAGGAACAGGGGACACCGGGGAGCTGTTTTTT,CASRKGTGDTGELFF
many,TRBJ2-1,TRBV12-3/TRBV12-4,.,TGTGCCAGCAGTTTGGCCCGGAGTACTTACAATGAGCAGTTCTTC,CASSLARSTYNEQFF
many,TRBJ2-7,TRBV20-1,.,TGCAGTGCCGACTCCGGGACGGGCCCCTACGAGCAGTACTTC,CSADSGTGPYEQYF
.,TRBJ2-5,TRBV4-2,TRBD2,TGTGCCAGCAGCCCCGACTCCGGGACCCAAAGCGGGACCTTCCAAGAGACCCAGTACTTC,CASSPDSGTQSGTFQETQYF
few,TRBJ2-1,TRBV7-8,.,TGTGCCAGCAGCTTCTACTCTGGCTTGAGCTACAATGAGCAGTTCTTC,CASSFYSGLSYNEQFF
many,TRBJ1-5,TRBV7-9,TRBD1,TGTGCCAGCAGCCGGACAGGGGGCAGCAATCAGCCCCAGCATTTT,CASSRTGGSNQPQHF
many,TRBJ2-2,TRBV4-1,.,TGCGCCAGCAGCCAAGATTGGGGCGGCAACACCGGGGAGCTGTTTTTT,CASSQDWGGNTGELFF
many,TRBJ2-4,TRBV20-1,.,TGCAGTGCCCCAAAAGCAGCCAAAAACATTCAGTACTTC,CSAPKAAKNIQYF
.,TRBJ1-5,TRBV29-1,.,TGCAGCGTTTCACACTCTAGCAATCAGCCCCAGCATTTT,CSVSHSSNQPQHF
many,TRBJ2-1,TRBV5-1,TRBD2,TGCGCCAGCAGCTTAGGCAGGGTTGCGGGGGATGAGCAGTTCTTC,CASSLGRVAGDEQFF
many,TRBJ2-3,TRBV30,TRBD2,TGTGCCTGGAGTGTTGGGACTAGCGGGGCTAGCACAGATACGCAGTATTTT,CAWSVGTSGASTDTQYF
many,TRBJ2-3,TRBV20-1,TRBD2,TGCAGTGCACCACTAGCCGGGAGGACAGATACGCAGTATTTT,CSAPLAGRTDTQYF
few,TRBJ2-1,TRBV7-2,TRBD2,TGTGCCAGCAGCTTAGAAGGGACTAGCGTCCGGCAGTTCTTC,CASSLEGTSVRQFF
few,TRBJ2-4,TRBV19,.,TGTGCCAGTAGGCAGGGTGGGGGCATTCAGTACTTC,CASRQGGGIQYF
many,TRBJ2-7,TRBV12-3/TRBV12-4,TRBD1,TGTGCCAGCAGTTTACTGGACAGGCGGTCGTACGAGCAGTACTTC,CASSLLDRRSYEQYF
.,TRBJ1-2,TRBV20-1,TRBD1,TGCAGTGCTAGGGGGACAGGGGTTCGGTATGGCTACACCTTC,CSARGTGVRYGYTF
.,TRBJ1-2,TRBV6-1,TRBD1,TGTGCCAGCAGTATGGGACAGGGGTCTCTCGGTGGCTACACCTTC,CASSMGQGSLGGYTF